A selection of T cell receptor beta chains follows, all from one sample in a study of T cell changes during pregnancy in multiple sclerosis. Assay: immunoSEQ multiplex PCR; the TCRdb copy retains only in-frame clones and omits some. The table lists under 55,000 clones, around 93% of them singletons, with around 1.9% in the top ten. The sample was peripheral blood, taken in the second trimester of pregnancy. Receptor source: a female donor with multiple sclerosis, enrolled in a pregnancy study. The CDR3 runs from the conserved cysteine through the conserved F or W. The D gene is left open where the match is weak. Not all rows give a size; the values are once, few, many and, for expanded clones, a class.

j_gene,abundance,d_gene,v_gene,CDR3nt,CDR3aa
TRBJ1-2,once,NA,TRBV9,TGTGCCAGCAGCGTAGGGTCGCTAGCTAACTATGGCTACACCTTC,CASSVGSLANYGYTF
TRBJ2-5,NA,NA,TRBV11-1,TGTGCCAGCAGCGATATGGGCGAGACCCAGTACTTC,CASSDMGETQYF
TRBJ2-2,once,TRBD1,TRBV7-2,TGTGCCAGCAACCAGGACAGGGGGAGATCCGGGGAGCTGTTTTTT,CASNQDRGRSGELFF
TRBJ2-3,NA,TRBD2,TRBV19,TGTGCCAGTAGTATCGGCGGGAGAAGGGGAGATACGCAGTATTTT,CASSIGGRRGDTQYF
TRBJ1-1,NA,NA,TRBV6-5,TGTGCCAGCAGTTTCACCGCCGGGGGTTACATCACTGAAGCTTTCTTT,CASSFTAGGYITEAFF
TRBJ2-7,NA,NA,TRBV27,TGTGCCAGCAGACCGACAGGAATCTACGAGCAGTACTTC,CASRPTGIYEQYF
TRBJ1-1,NA,NA,TRBV7-3,TGTGCCAGCAGCTTAGGCGGGGTCGGGACTGAAGCTTTCTTT,CASSLGGVGTEAFF
TRBJ2-7,NA,NA,TRBV20-1,TGCAGTGCTTTAACCGGGGAGCAGTACTTC,CSALTGEQYF
TRBJ2-5,NA,TRBD2,TRBV4-2,TGTGCCAGCAGCCAAGAGCTTAGCGGGAGGGCCGGGGAGACCCAGTACTTC,CASSQELSGRAGETQYF
TRBJ1-3,NA,NA,TRBV14,TGTGCCAGCAGCCCAAAGGGGGAGGGATTAGCTGGAAACACCATATATTTT,CASSPKGEGLAGNTIYF
TRBJ1-1,NA,NA,TRBV5-4,TGTGCCAGCAGGGGTGGGGGGGGGCGCTTCGGCACTGAAGCTTTCTTT,CASRGGGGRFGTEAFF
TRBJ2-7,NA,NA,TRBV5-6,TGTGCCAGCAGCTTGTTATTGTCGGGTAAGCAGTACTTC,CASSLLLSGKQYF
TRBJ1-1,NA,NA,TRBV6-5,TGTGCCAGCAGTATGGGGAGGGCCTTTGAAGCTTTCTTT,CASSMGRAFEAFF
TRBJ2-1,NA,NA,TRBV5-6,TGTGCCAGCAGCTTGGGACTGGGCAATGAGCAGTTCTTC,CASSLGLGNEQFF